The sequence of this T cell receptor beta chain was determined in a study of CD8 T cells in acute hepatitis C reinfection. The CDR3 extends over 15 amino acids. Per the germline V gene, CDR1 is LGHNA and CDR2 is YNFKEQ. The V gene lost 5 bases and the J gene lost 1 base, with 14 bases spanning the gap. Profiling relied on immunoSEQ multiplex PCR, and the TCRdb table lists in-frame clones only, not all of them. The sample carries 30,000 to 40,000 clones, just under 90% recorded once. Time point noted: naive CD8 control sorted from an acute-time-point sample. The sample consisted of naive CD8+ T cells from PBMCs. The rearrangement uses TRBV4-2 and TRBJ1-1; no clear D gene. The sequence derives from a man younger than 45 with chronic hepatitis C. The CDR3 sequence is CASSGESWGNTEAFF. CDR3 DNA: TGTGCCAGCAGCGGTGAGAGTTGGGGGAACACTGAAGCTTTCTTT.